This T cell receptor beta chain stems from a study of shared clonotypes between healthy human individuals. The germline V gene has CDR1 MNHEY and CDR2 SMNVEV (reference sequence). The CDR3 runs to 14 residues. The table came from immunoSEQ multiplex PCR; TCRdb's copy has only in-frame clones and leaves some out. The table lists hundreds of thousands of clones, 85% to 95% of them singletons. CD45RO negativity and positive selection for CCR7 defined naive CD8 cells, a population that excluded terminally differentiated effector memory CD45RA+ cells. The TCR was taken from a woman aged 25 to 39 in good health. The chain couples TRBV27 to TRBJ2-5, with a weak D call TRBD2 (6 bases). The DNA end favors TRBJ2-7, so the J call may be wrong. The sample was naive CD8+ T cells sorted from blood. CDR3 nucleotide sequence: TGTGCCAGCAGTCCAACGACTAGTCCGTACGAGCAGTACTTC. Protein product: CASSPTTSPYEQYF.